This is a list of T cell receptor beta chains from one sample in a study of blood T cell repertoires in COVID-19. Generated by immunoSEQ multiplex PCR, the TCRdb table keeps only in-frame clones and is missing some. The sample yields around 100,000 clones, around four fifths seen once. Sequenced input: peripheral blood. Receptors were obtained from a human donor in a cohort sampled during active COVID-19. The CDR3 runs from the conserved cysteine through the conserved F or W. D genes are given only for firm matches. Size values are once, few and many counts, or a class for expanded clones, and some rows have none.

-,13,TRBJ2-7,TRBV10-1,-,TGCGCCAGCAGTGAGTCTCTTATCTACGAGCAGTACTTC,CASSESLIYEQYF
TRBD1,15,TRBJ1-5,TRBV5-1,-,TGCGCCAGCAGCCAATGGGGACAGAGCAATCAGCCCCAGCATTTT,CASSQWGQSNQPQHF
-,14,TRBJ2-1,TRBV20-1,-,TGCAGTGCTAGTGGCGGGTCGGCCACCAATGAGCAGTTCTTC,CSASGGSATNEQFF
TRBD1,12,TRBJ1-2,TRBV12-3/TRBV12-4,-,TGTGCCAGCAGTTTATACAGGGGTGGCTACACCTTC,CASSLYRGGYTF
-,15,TRBJ2-7,TRBV5-5,-,TGTGCCAGCAGGACACTCGGGACTGCAACCTACGAGCAGTACTTC,CASRTLGTATYEQYF
-,14,TRBJ2-1,TRBV7-9,-,TGTGCTGTACCACAGGGTTTTTCTTACAATGAGCAGTTCTTC,CAVPQGFSYNEQFF
TRBD1,14,TRBJ2-1,TRBV9,once,TGTGCCAGCAGCACCAGACAGGGAGACAATGAGCAGTTCTTC,CASSTRQGDNEQFF
-,14,TRBJ1-2,TRBV5-6,-,TGTGCCAGCAGCTCGATAGGACAGAACCTAGGCTACACCTTC,CASSSIGQNLGYTF
TRBD1,16,TRBJ1-2,TRBV5-1,-,TGCGCCAGCAGCTTCGGGACAGGGGATCACCCTTATGGCTACACCTTC,CASSFGTGDHPYGYTF
-,15,TRBJ2-3,TRBV3-1/TRBV3-2,-,TGTGCCAGCAGCCAGAGGGCGGGGCGCACAGATACGCAGTATTTT,CASSQRAGRTDTQYF
TRBD2,17,TRBJ2-1,TRBV5-1,few,TGCGCCAGCAGCCCCGGAGGTGGCGGGGGGCCCAACAATGAGCAGTTCTTC,CASSPGGGGGPNNEQFF
-,14,TRBJ1-4,TRBV11-2,-,TGTGCCAGCAGCTCCACAGGGTTGCATGAAAAACTGTTTTTT,CASSSTGLHEKLFF
-,13,TRBJ1-2,TRBV14,-,TGTGCCAGCAGCCTACCCTCAAACATGGGCTACACCTTC,CASSLPSNMGYTF
-,14,TRBJ2-3,TRBV5-1,-,TGCGCCAGCAGAGCAGGGGGACTTACAGATACGCAGTATTTT,CASRAGGLTDTQYF
-,14,TRBJ2-7,TRBV11-2,-,TGTGCCAGCAGCTTAGGACCCCAAACGGGGGAGCAGTACTTC,CASSLGPQTGEQYF
-,15,TRBJ1-4,TRBV9,-,TGTGCCAGCAGCGTAGGCGCCGACCTGAGGGAAAAACTGTTTTTT,CASSVGADLREKLFF
TRBD2,14,TRBJ2-7,TRBV5-6,-,TGTGCCAGCAGCCATGGGACTAGTCGCTACGAGCAGTACTTC,CASSHGTSRYEQYF
-,14,TRBJ1-1,TRBV5-1,-,TGCGCCAGCAGCTTGGATCAGGGGAACACTGAAGCTTTCTTT,CASSLDQGNTEAFF
-,15,TRBJ2-6,TRBV19,-,TGTGCCAGTAGTATAATCGGGGCTGGGGCCAACGTCCTGACTTTC,CASSIIGAGANVLTF
TRBD1,18,TRBJ1-1,TRBV10-3,-,TGTGCCATCAGTGCGGGGACAGGGACGCCAGATACGAACACTGAAGCTTTCTTT,CAISAGTGTPDTNTEAFF
-,13,TRBJ2-5,TRBV3-1/TRBV3-2,once,TGTGCCAGCGGGGGGACAGTCCAAGAGACCCAGTACTTC,CASGGTVQETQYF
TRBD1,14,TRBJ1-2,TRBV25-1,-,TGTGCCAGCCAAAGGACAGGGTTGTTCGCTGGCTACACCTTC,CASQRTGLFAGYTF
-,14,TRBJ2-7,TRBV27,-,TGTGCCAGCAGTAGGGACTCACTCTCCTACGAGCAGTACTTC,CASSRDSLSYEQYF